These 18 T cell receptor beta chains originate from one sample sequenced in a study of T-cell memory formation after mild COVID-19 (dated by TCRdb to the early 2020s). Library prep was done by 5' RACE. Sequenced using an Illumina NovaSeq 6000. The public reads were quality trimmed at Q25 with fastp and then assembled into clones with MiXCR by TCRdb, keeping productive beta chains. Duplicate CDR3 protein sequences are folded into a single record with the most common DNA and genes. For this sample there are 300,000 to 400,000 distinct CDR3 sequences; 12% to 15% appear just once. The ten largest account for about 20% of the sample. Specimen: PBMCs or a T cell subset sorted from them (not recorded which). These TCRs come from a young man who had mild COVID-19 (a few samples of this study predate the infection). The sample titles of this study are shuffled in the database, so cell type and time point are left out; the donor was told from shared clones.

The chain couples TRBV7-6 to TRBJ2-3, with D possibly being TRBD2 (7 bases). Trimming removed 4 bases from V and 5 bases from J, with 16 bases in between. The germline V gene encodes CDR1 SGHVS and CDR2 FNYEAQ. This CDR3 has 15 residues. CDR3 loop: CASSSRGGAVDTQYF. The CDR3 nucleotides are TGTGCCAGCAGCTCGAGGGGGGGGGCAGTAGATACGCAGTATTTT.

This clonotype was found many times. V gene TRBV11-2 combines with J gene TRBJ1-2, with 8 positions matching TRBD1. Germline-derived CDR1 and CDR2 are SGHAT and FQNNGV. V was pared by 5 bases and J by 4 bases, with 6 bases of the junction left unmatched. This CDR3 region has 14 residues. The CDR3 spells CASSARTGSYGYTF. CDR3 DNA: TGTGCCAGCAGCGCCCGGACAGGGAGCTATGGCTACACCTTC. The complete variable domain, with remaining parts taken from reference TRBV11-2 and TRBJ1-2, reads EAGVAQSPRYKIIEKRQSVAFWCNPISGHATLYWYQQILGQGPKLLIQFQNNGVVDDSQLPKDRFSAERLKGVDSTLKIQPAKLEDSAVYLCASSARTGSYGYTFGSGTRLTVV.

This clonotype was seen a few times. The V and J genes are TRBV5-5 and TRBJ1-4; D ambiguous. The CDR3 loop spans 14 amino acids. The germline V gene encodes CDR1 SGHKS and CDR2 YYEKEE (reference sequence). V shed 6 bases and J shed 0 bases, with 9 bases lying between them. CDR3 region: CASMRIPTNEKLFF. In DNA form, the CDR3 reads TGTGCCAGCATGCGGATTCCAACTAATGAAAAACTGTTTTTT.

The chain links TRBV4-3 to TRBJ1-4, with 9 bases lining up with TRBD1. The length of the CDR3 is 13 residues. Germline assignment: CDR1 LGHNA and CDR2 YSLEER. J was trimmed by 7 bases and V by 4 bases; bases with no gene match: 1. The CDR3 loop reads CASSRDRAEKLFF. The DNA of the CDR3 is TGCGCCAGCAGCCGGGACAGGGCTGAAAAACTGTTTTTT.

This clonotype was observed many times. The chain carries TRBV7-2 and TRBJ1-3; D might be TRBD1 (5 bases). The CDR3 loop spans 13 amino acids. With 2 bases removed from V and 8 bases from J, the gap between germline ends came to 10 bases. Germline CDR1 SGHTA, CDR2 FQGNSA. CDR3 region: CASSLNAGDTIYF. In DNA, the CDR3 is TGTGCCAGCAGCTTAAATGCGGGGGACACCATATATTTT.

This clonotype occurred a few times. The chain carries TRBV28 and TRBJ1-3; 7 bases match TRBD1. Germline V CDR1 and CDR2: MDHEN, SYDVKM. The CDR3 is made up of 12 amino acids. The V segment lost 8 bases and the J segment 4 bases; nucleotides outside the gene matches: 2. CDR3 DNA sequence: TGTGCCAGCCGGGACAGAGGAAACACCATATATTTT. It yields the protein CASRDRGNTIYF.

J is TRBJ1-2 and V is TRBV10-3, with no clear D. The germline gives CDR1 ENHRY, CDR2 SYGVKD. V lost 11 bases to trimming and J lost 2 bases, with 15 bases between them. The length of the CDR3 is 13 residues. The CDR3 bases are TGTGCCGTTTTAGGGCGGTTAAACTATGGCTACACCTTC. The encoded protein is CAVLGRLNYGYTF.

This clonotype appeared many times. This chain joins TRBV6-2 or TRBV6-3 and TRBJ2-7, with 8 bases matching TRBD1. V lost 0 bases to trimming and J lost 6 bases; unmatched junction nucleotides: 7. Germline lookup yields CDR1 MNHEY and CDR2 SVGEGT. The CDR3 is 15 residues long. The CDR3 here is CASSYSAGGRLEQYF. The CDR3 coding sequence is TGTGCCAGCAGTTACTCGGCAGGGGGCCGGCTCGAGCAGTACTTC.

The chain combines TRBV18 with TRBJ1-1; no clear D gene. The CDR3 length is 14 residues. Germline lookup yields CDR1 KGHSH and CDR2 LQKENI. V was shortened by 6 bases and J by 1 base, with 12 bases between the two germline ends. This chain's CDR3 is CASSNRAGNTEAFF. For the CDR3, the DNA is TGTGCCAGCTCCAACCGGGCAGGGAACACTGAAGCTTTCTTT.

The chain employs TRBV27 and TRBJ2-7; D call uncertain. The V end was cut by 5 bases, the J end by 3 bases, with 11 bases between. The CDR3 spans 13 residues. Germline CDR1 reads MNHEY; CDR2 reads SMNVEV (reference sequence). The CDR3 protein is CASSPKGSYEQYV. CDR3 in DNA: TGTGCCAGCAGTCCCAAGGGTAGCTACGAGCAGTACGTC.

V gene TRBV4-1 combines with J gene TRBJ1-1; D may be TRBD1 (5 bases). V lost 3 bases to trimming and J lost 1 base, with 15 bases between them. The CDR3 loop spans 16 amino acids. The germline CDR1 and CDR2 sequences are MGHRA and YSYEKL. The CDR3 coding sequence is TGCGCCAGCAGCCAGATACGCTTCGGGGGGAACACTGAAGCTTTCTTT. This gives the protein CASSQIRFGGNTEAFF.

This clonotype has more than one count but fewer than ten. The chain has TRBV20-1 and TRBJ2-3; 9 bases line up with TRBD1. The germline V gene encodes CDR1 DFQATT and CDR2 SNEGSKA (reference sequence). The CDR3 covers 17 residues. V was clipped by 1 base and J by 5 bases; unmatched bases: 13. Written as DNA, the CDR3 is TGCAGTGCTAGAGCACCCACCGGGACAGGGCATCGAGATACGCAGTATTTT. Translated, it gives CSARAPTGTGHRDTQYF.

The chain is built from TRBV12-3 or TRBV12-4 and TRBJ2-7; the match to TRBD1 covers 7 bases. The length of the CDR3 is 15 residues. V was clipped by 1 base and J by 5 bases; unmatched bases: 8. CDR3 region: CASSLGNRGSDEQYV. CDR3 nucleotide sequence: TGTGCCAGCAGTTTAGGAAACAGGGGTTCTGACGAGCAGTACGTC.

A few counts support this clonotype. This chain connects TRBV2 to TRBJ2-2, with TRBD1 matching over 11 bases. Germline loops: CDR1 SNHLY, CDR2 FYNNEI. V lost 5 bases, J lost 9 bases, and 8 bases stayed unmatched. The CDR3 runs 15 residues. DNA of the CDR3: TGTGCCAGCAGTCCGAACGGACAGGGGGCCAGGGAGCTGTTTTTT. This codes for CASSPNGQGARELFF. The entire variable domain, with the rest obtained from reference TRBV2 and TRBJ2-2, is as follows: EPEVTQTPSHQVTQMGQEVILRCVPISNHLYFYWYRQILGQKVEFLVSFYNNEISEKSEIFDDQFSVERPDGSNFTLKIRSTKLEDSAMYFCASSPNGQGARELFFGEGSRLTVL.

This clonotype has only a few counts. The chain combines TRBV18 with TRBJ1-3, with D perhaps TRBD1 (6 bases). The CDR3 sequence is 21 residues long. V was shortened by 0 bases and J by 0 bases, with 24 bases between the two germline ends. Germline V lookup: CDR1 KGHSH, CDR2 LQKENI. CDR3 in amino acids: CASSPPRGDGVHPSSGNTIYF. DNA for the CDR3: TGTGCCAGCTCACCACCGAGGGGGGACGGAGTTCATCCAAGCTCTGGAAACACCATATATTTT.

This sequence joins TRBV6-5 and TRBJ2-7, with a tentative D call TRBD1 (5 bases). The germline V and J ends were trimmed by 0 bases and 3 bases, with 9 bases remaining between them. This CDR3 contains 14 residues. Germline values: CDR1 MNHEY, CDR2 SVGAGI. CDR3 in amino acids: CASSYSYRSYEQYF. The CDR3, as DNA: TGTGCCAGCAGTTACTCTTACAGGAGCTACGAGCAGTACTTC.

There are a few counts of this clonotype. The chain employs TRBV5-1 and TRBJ1-1; D is uncertain. Trimming removed 7 bases from V and 5 bases from J, with 15 bases in between. Germline CDR1 is SGHRS and CDR2 is YFSETQ. The CDR3 is 13 residues long. The CDR3 DNA is TGCGCCAGCGGAATTGCTACGGGAACTGAAGCTTTCTTT. Amino acids: CASGIATGTEAFF.

V is TRBV20-1 and J is TRBJ2-5; D may be TRBD2 (5 bases). The germline V gene has CDR1 DFQATT and CDR2 SNEGSKA (reference sequence). V was clipped by 5 bases and J by 2 bases, with 24 bases between them. This CDR3 spans 17 amino acids. The CDR3 loop is CSASEFPTGVTQETQYF. For the CDR3, the DNA is TGCAGTGCTTCTGAATTCCCTACCGGGGTAACTCAAGAGACCCAGTACTTC.